This record covers a single T cell receptor (beta chain). Its cognate antigen is unknown. PCR involved 60 Vbeta and 13 Jbeta primers. Sequencing used immunoSEQ multiplex PCR; TCRdb keeps in-frame clones, though not all of them. This sample carries under 150,000 clones, roughly 70% of them seen once, and the ten largest clones take about 1.6%. The entry originates in a study of cytomegalovirus exposure and HLA in healthy donors. Study-wide background: For the approximately 420 genotyped donors, around 76% fell within the Caucasian-associated ancestry cluster.

Study outcomes and limitations: The CMV antigen specificity of a few CMV-associated chains was confirmed through in vitro analysis. Clonal expansion was found to be greater in HLA-associated TCR beta chains than in equally common others in a later analysis. Cytomegalovirus-associated status was assigned to fewer than 200 TCR beta chains.

V shed 5 bases and J shed 2 bases, with 12 bases lying between them. Germline V lookup: CDR1 SEHNR, CDR2 FQNEAQ (reference sequence). CDR3 size: 14 residues. The TCR comes from a young woman in good health and CMV-seronegative. V gene TRBV7-9 combines with J gene TRBJ1-1; no firm D call. The sequencing sample was made of PBMCs. This chain's CDR3 is CASSGQISNTEAFF. Here the CDR3 DNA reads TGTGCCAGCAGCGGTCAGATCTCTAACACTGAAGCTTTCTTT.